This is a list of T cell receptor beta chains from one sample in a study of monozygotic twins with cystic fibrosis. Produced via immunoSEQ multiplex PCR; TCRdb's table is partial and in-frame only. The sample holds some 32,000 clones; around 96% are singletons and the top ten take 0.15% to 0.2%. The material sequenced was blood. The receptors shown here come from a girl between 2 and 10 years old with cystic fibrosis. Both conserved end residues are part of each CDR3. The D gene is left open where the match is weak.

j_gene: TRBJ2-2
d_gene: TRBD2
v_gene: TRBV7-2
CDR3nt: TGTGCCAGCAGCTTACGCCGGGAGGGTAACACCGGGGAGCTGTTTTTT
CDR3aa: CASSLRREGNTGELFF

j_gene: TRBJ2-2
d_gene: -
v_gene: TRBV27
CDR3nt: TGTGCCAGCAGTTTATGGGGTGAGGGGGAGCTGTTTTTT
CDR3aa: CASSLWGEGELFF

j_gene: TRBJ1-1
d_gene: -
v_gene: TRBV7-8
CDR3nt: TGTGCCAGCAGCTTATCTGGGGTCACTGAAGCTTTCTTT
CDR3aa: CASSLSGVTEAFF

j_gene: TRBJ1-1
d_gene: -
v_gene: TRBV7-8
CDR3nt: TGTGCCAGCAGCTTAGGACAGGTCTTGAGCCCTGAAGCTTTCTTT
CDR3aa: CASSLGQVLSPEAFF

j_gene: TRBJ1-4
d_gene: TRBD1
v_gene: TRBV10-3
CDR3nt: TGTGCCATCAGTGAAAGGGCAGGGGGCGAAAAACTGTTTTTT
CDR3aa: CAISERAGGEKLFF

j_gene: TRBJ2-7
d_gene: TRBD2
v_gene: TRBV5-4
CDR3nt: TGTGCCAGCAGCTTGGGTACTAGCGGATACGAGCAGTACTTC
CDR3aa: CASSLGTSGYEQYF

j_gene: TRBJ2-3
d_gene: -
v_gene: TRBV9
CDR3nt: TGTGCCAGCAGCCCCGCGCTGGATACGCAGTATTTT
CDR3aa: CASSPALDTQYF

j_gene: TRBJ1-1
d_gene: TRBD1
v_gene: TRBV7-6
CDR3nt: TGTGCCAGCAGCCCTTATCAGGGGGAGAGAACTGAAGCTTTCTTT
CDR3aa: CASSPYQGERTEAFF

j_gene: TRBJ2-5
d_gene: -
v_gene: TRBV25-1
CDR3nt: TGTGCCAGCAGTGAATATGGGGGTCACCAAGAGACCCAGTACTTC
CDR3aa: CASSEYGGHQETQYF

j_gene: TRBJ2-2
d_gene: -
v_gene: TRBV9
CDR3nt: TGTGCCACCACGGCAGGGCCCATTAACACCGGGGAGCTGTTTTTT
CDR3aa: CATTAGPINTGELFF

j_gene: TRBJ2-7
d_gene: -
v_gene: TRBV19
CDR3nt: TGTGCCAGTAGTATGGATCAGGGAGGACTTTACGAGCAGTACTTC
CDR3aa: CASSMDQGGLYEQYF